A single sample gave rise to the 16 T cell receptor beta chains below, sequenced in a study of patients and donors after allogeneic stem cell transplantation. MiXCR, run by TCRdb on the RT-PCR reads, gives a single entry per CDR3 protein. Here the sample spans 390,000 or so distinct CDR3 sequences, 16% being singletons. Sequencing was carried out using blood, either unsorted or a sorted T cell fraction (not recorded which). Receptor source: a human donor who was either an allogeneic HSCT recipient or a stem cell or donor lymphocyte infusion donor (not recorded which). It is not recorded whose cells these are; they may come from a transplant donor.

Ten or more counts support this clonotype. This chain joins TRBV7-3 and TRBJ2-3; 7 bases agree with TRBD1. The germline V gene encodes CDR1 SGHTA and CDR2 FQGTGA. The CDR3 is 15 residues long. J gave up 2 bases and V 3 bases, and 5 bases lay outside the gene matches. CDR3 in amino acids: CASSLNRGSTDTQYF. CDR3 nucleotide sequence: TGTGCCAGCAGCTTGAACAGGGGTTCCACAGATACGCAGTATTTT.

This clonotype appeared a single time. The chain links TRBV10-3 to TRBJ1-1; possible D gene TRBD1, 5 bases. V lost 4 bases and J lost 6, with 15 bases in between. The CDR3 has 14 amino acids. CDR1 ENHRY and CDR2 SYGVKD come from the germline V gene. The CDR3 loop is CAISGFKGLSEAFF. CDR3 in DNA: TGTGCCATCAGTGGGTTCAAGGGGCTCTCTGAAGCTTTCTTT.

This chain connects TRBV11-2 to TRBJ2-4; either TRBD1 or TRBD2 may supply D (5 bases each). Trimming took off 0 bases at V and 8 bases at J, with 11 bases between the two ends. In germline, CDR1 is SGHAT, CDR2 FQNNGV. This CDR3 is 14 amino acids long. The CDR3 sequence is CASSLDPRGHIQYF. The CDR3 DNA is TGTGCCAGCAGCTTAGATCCCCGGGGACACATTCAGTACTTC.

The CDR3 region has the DNA TGTGCCAGCAGCTATGGGGGCGGGAGCTACAATGAGCAGTTCTTC. Encoded protein: CASSYGGGSYNEQFF. The chain combines TRBV9 with TRBJ2-1; the D gene is possibly TRBD2 (7 bases). Germline CDR1 and CDR2: SGDLS and YYNGEE. This CDR3 contains 15 residues. V was shortened by 4 bases and J by 3 bases, with 14 bases between the two germline ends.

This clonotype was detected only a few times. This chain uses TRBV7-3 with TRBJ2-2; TRBD1 or TRBD2 may be the D gene (6 bases each). Looked up from germline, CDR1 is SGHTA and CDR2 is FQGTGA. This CDR3 spans 14 amino acids. Trimming pared 2 bases from V and 7 bases from J, leaving 11 bases between. CDR3 sequence reads: CASSLSGAGGELFF. The CDR3 nucleotides read TGTGCCAGCAGCTTATCGGGGGCGGGCGGGGAGCTGTTTTTT. Supplemented by reference TRBV7-3 and TRBJ2-2, the full variable domain reads GAGVSQTPSNKVTEKGKYVELRCDPISGHTALYWYRQSLGQGPEFLIYFQGTGAADDSGLPNDRFFAVRPEGSVSTLKIQRTERGDSAVYLCASSLSGAGGELFFGEGSRLTVL.

The J gene is TRBJ2-7, the V gene TRBV5-1; TRBD1 is a possible D gene (6 bases). Germline lookup yields CDR1 SGHRS and CDR2 YFSETQ. V dropped 4 bases and J dropped 6 bases, with 17 bases sitting between them. The CDR3 contains 14 residues. CDR3 protein: CASSPGGTGSEQYF. In DNA form, the CDR3 reads TGCGCCAGCAGCCCAGGTGGAACAGGGAGCGAGCAGTACTTC.

This clonotype was recorded at least ten times. This chain connects TRBV12-3 or TRBV12-4 to TRBJ2-1; D unclear. V lost 1 base to trimming and J lost 5 bases, with 6 bases between them. There are 13 residues in the CDR3. The CDR3 region has the DNA TGTGCCAGCAGTTTAGGGCAGGACAATGAGCAGTTCTTC. As protein: CASSLGQDNEQFF.

V gene TRBV6-2 or TRBV6-3 combines with J gene TRBJ2-7; the match to TRBD2 covers 7 bases. This CDR3 contains 16 residues. J lost 3 bases, V lost 2 bases, and 10 bases had no gene match. Germline values: CDR1 MNHEY, CDR2 SVGEGT. The CDR3 sequence: CASSYGSASGRYEQYF. In DNA, the CDR3 is TGTGCCAGCAGTTACGGTTCGGCTAGCGGTCGCTACGAGCAGTACTTC.

This clonotype has just a few counts. This chain links TRBV5-1 with TRBJ2-5; 7 nucleotides match TRBD1. The CDR3 has 15 amino acids. Germline assignment: CDR1 SGHRS and CDR2 YFSETQ. V trimming: 0 bases; J trimming: 3 bases; junction bases outside the gene matches: 5. The CDR3 DNA reads as TGCGCCAGCAGCTTGGCCCTCCAGGGGGAAGAGACCCAGTACTTC. Its protein product is CASSLALQGEETQYF.

The chain joins TRBV12-5 to TRBJ1-1; maybe TRBD1 (5 bases). The CDR3 runs to 15 residues. Germline-derived CDR1 and CDR2 are LGHNT and FRNRAP. With 3 bases removed from V and 0 bases from J, the gap between germline ends came to 11 bases. CDR3 DNA: TGTGCTAGTGGTTTCCCAGGGACTTTGAACACTGAAGCTTTCTTT. Protein sequence: CASGFPGTLNTEAFF.

The genes are TRBV5-1 and TRBJ2-3; D is possibly TRBD1 or TRBD2 (7 bases each). Germline loops: CDR1 SGHRS, CDR2 YFSETQ. The V end was cut by 0 bases, the J end by 1 base, with 18 bases between. CDR3 length: 18 amino acids. CDR3 DNA sequence: TGCGCCAGCAGCTTGGATAGGGAGGGGGCCGTTGGCACAGATACGCAGTATTTT. Translation gives CASSLDREGAVGTDTQYF.

The chain links TRBV5-5 to TRBJ1-2; 7 bases match TRBD1. The junction had 14 bases not matched to a gene; V was cut back by 1 base and J by 8 bases. The CDR3 is 16 residues long. The germline V gene encodes CDR1 SGHKS and CDR2 YYEKEE (reference sequence). CDR3 DNA: TGTGCCAGCAGCTTGACGTGGGGACAGTCTCTATGGGGCTACACCTTC. It is translated as CASSLTWGQSLWGYTF.

This clonotype was observed a handful of times. The V gene is TRBV7-8, the J gene TRBJ2-7, with a weak D call TRBD2 (6 bases). The germline CDR1 and CDR2 sequences are SGHVS and FQNEAQ. Trimming took off 3 bases at V and 9 bases at J, with 15 bases between the two ends. There are 13 residues in the CDR3. CDR3 protein: CASSLARGHGQYF. DNA of the CDR3: TGTGCCAGCAGCTTGGCGCGGGGTCATGGGCAGTACTTC.

This clonotype was seen only a few times. CDR3 sequence: CASSPRRGDEQYF. The CDR3 bases are TGCGCCAGCAGCCCCCGGAGGGGAGACGAGCAGTACTTC. V usage is TRBV5-1 and J usage is TRBJ2-7; the D gene is possibly TRBD2 (6 bases). Germline CDR1 is SGHRS and CDR2 is YFSETQ. This CDR3 is 13 amino acids long. Trimming removed 4 bases from V and 5 bases from J, with 13 bases in between.

This clonotype was seen many times. The CDR3 region is CASSLSGGETQYF. Here the CDR3 DNA reads TGTGCCAGCAGCCTTAGCGGGGGGGAGACCCAGTACTTC. V gene TRBV7-2 combines with J gene TRBJ2-5; 10 bases align to TRBD2. This CDR3 has 13 amino acids. The V gene's germline CDR1 is SGHTA and CDR2 FQGNSA. The V and J ends lost 5 bases and 5 bases, in that order; junction bases with no gene match: 2.

In the case of this clonotype: A read error may be the cause here, since a much bigger clone is one base away. The J gene is TRBJ2-1, the V gene TRBV4-2; the D gene is possibly TRBD1 (6 bases). In germline, CDR1 is LGHNA, CDR2 YNFKEQ. The CDR3 extends over 14 amino acids. Here the CDR3 DNA reads TGTGCCATCAGCACCGGACAGCCCGGCAATGAGCAGTTCTTC. Amino acids: CAISTGQPGNEQFF.